A single sample is the source of the 9 T cell receptor beta chains below, sequenced in a study of T cell changes during pregnancy in multiple sclerosis. Some clones are missing from TCRdb's copy, which holds only in-frame ones; the method was immunoSEQ multiplex PCR. The sample carries fewer than 20,000 clones, 75% to 90% recorded once. The sequencing used CD8+ T cells from peripheral blood mononuclear cells, collected in the third trimester of pregnancy. The receptors shown here come from a female donor in good health, enrolled as a control in a pregnancy study.

The chain uses TRBV21-1 and TRBJ2-5; whether TRBD1, the table's D call, matches the DNA was not checked. TRBV21-1 is a listed pseudogene. This CDR3 is built from 16 residues. The CDR3 here is CASSKCRGLCSETQYF. The CDR3 DNA reads as TGTGCCAGCAGCAAATGCAGGGGGTTGTGCTCGGAGACCCAGTACTTC.

This clone is large (0.1 to 1%) within its sample. V and J are TRBV25-1 and TRBJ2-7; 12 bases match TRBD1. This CDR3 spans 16 amino acids. Germline trimming cut 7 bases from V and 5 bases from J; bases unmatched to any gene: 12. Germline loops: CDR1 MGHDK, CDR2 SYGVNS. Here the CDR3 DNA reads TGTGCCAGCACTCCTAGGGGGGGACAGGGGGCTGACGAGCAGTACTTC. Translating it yields CASTPRGGQGADEQYF.

This clone turned up a few times. The chain couples TRBV10-2 to TRBJ1-1; D possibly corresponds to TRBD1 (6 bases). The CDR3 spans 13 residues. V was trimmed by 2 bases and J by 4 bases, leaving 8 bases between them. Germline-derived CDR1 and CDR2 are WSHSY and SAAADI. CDR3 DNA sequence: TGCGCCAGCAGTGAGGTCAGGGGCACTGAAGCTTTCTTT. This codes for CASSEVRGTEAFF.

This chain connects TRBV19 to TRBJ1-1; D unresolved. In germline, CDR1 is LNHDA, CDR2 SQIVND (reference sequence). V was shortened by 2 bases and J by 0 bases, with 16 bases between the two germline ends. The CDR3 extends over 17 amino acids. CDR3 residues: CASSITSGILMNTEAFF. CDR3 DNA sequence: TGTGCCAGTAGTATAACTAGTGGGATACTCATGAACACTGAAGCTTTCTTT.

The genes are TRBV19 and TRBJ1-2, with D possibly matching TRBD1 (5 bases). CDR1 LNHDA and CDR2 SQIVND come from the germline V gene (reference sequence). The length of the CDR3 is 16 residues. The germline V and J ends were trimmed by 3 bases and 4 bases, with 18 bases remaining between them. The CDR3, as DNA: TGTGCCAGTAGTATCCACGTGGCAGGGATACTCTATGGCTACACCTTC. Protein sequence: CASSIHVAGILYGYTF.

The V and J genes are TRBV2 and TRBJ2-2, with 8 bases lining up with TRBD2. The CDR3 is made up of 14 amino acids. After removal of 9 bases from V and 4 bases from J, the junction contained 7 bases not matched to a gene. Per the germline V gene, CDR1 is SNHLY and CDR2 is FYNNEI. The CDR3 DNA is TGTGCCAGTGAGGGACTAGGGGCCACCGGGGAGCTGTTTTTT. Its translation is CASEGLGATGELFF. The entire variable domain, with the rest obtained from reference TRBV2 and TRBJ2-2, is as follows: EPEVTQTPSHQVTQMGQEVILRCVPISNHLYFYWYRQILGQKVEFLVSFYNNEISEKSEIFDDQFSVERPDGSNFTLKIRSTKLEDSAMYFCASEGLGATGELFFGEGSRLTVL.

This chain joins TRBV6-1 and TRBJ2-7, with 7 nucleotides matching TRBD1. This CDR3 is 14 amino acids long. Germline values: CDR1 MNHNS, CDR2 SASEGT. The V and J ends lost 4 bases and 0 bases, in that order; junction bases with no gene match: 3. Written as DNA, the CDR3 is TGTGCCAGCAGTGCGGGGACAGCCTCCTACGAGCAGTACTTC. Its translation is CASSAGTASYEQYF.

The chain has TRBV7-8 and TRBJ1-5; TRBD1 agrees at 7 bases. J lost 11 bases, V lost 1 base, and 14 bases had no gene match. Germline V gene sequence: CDR1 SGHVS, CDR2 FQNEAQ. The CDR3 consists of 16 residues. The CDR3 here is CASSLDQQGPRGAQHF. CDR3 coding DNA: TGTGCCAGCAGCTTAGATCAACAGGGGCCGCGTGGGGCCCAGCATTTT.

The genes are TRBV27 and TRBJ2-1, with D perhaps TRBD2 (5 bases). Looked up from germline, CDR1 is MNHEY and CDR2 is SMNVEV (reference sequence). With 4 bases removed from V and 0 bases from J, the gap between germline ends came to 10 bases. This CDR3 is built from 15 residues. CDR3 region: CASSWSGSSYNEQFF. The CDR3 DNA reads as TGTGCCAGCAGTTGGTCGGGGAGCTCCTACAATGAGCAGTTCTTC.